A selection of T cell receptor beta chains follows, all from one sample in a study of blood T cell repertoires in COVID-19. The protocol was immunoSEQ multiplex PCR, while the TCRdb copy is restricted to in-frame clones and leaves out a portion. The sample contains 100,000 to 150,000 clones, about 89% of which appear only once. Sample: peripheral blood. The receptors shown here come from a woman in her sixties or seventies with COVID-19, enrolled during active disease. CDR3s include the opening cysteine and the closing phenylalanine or tryptophan. D genes are given only for firm matches. The size field is filled for only some rows; it gives once, few, many or a size class.

d_gene: .; abundance: .; v_gene: TRBV27; j_gene: TRBJ1-6; CDR3aa: CASSLNRVPSPLHF; CDR3nt: TGTGCCAGCAGCCTCAACAGGGTTCCTTCACCCCTCCACTTT
d_gene: TRBD1; abundance: .; v_gene: TRBV14; j_gene: TRBJ2-1; CDR3aa: CASSQDVGQGDNEQFF; CDR3nt: TGTGCCAGCAGCCAAGATGTGGGACAGGGAGACAATGAGCAGTTCTTC
d_gene: .; abundance: .; v_gene: TRBV2; j_gene: TRBJ1-4; CDR3aa: CASSWTAGNEKLFF; CDR3nt: TGTGCCAGCAGTTGGACAGCAGGGAATGAAAAACTGTTTTTT
d_gene: TRBD1; abundance: once; v_gene: TRBV19; j_gene: TRBJ1-5; CDR3aa: CASSSTGDTQPQHF; CDR3nt: TGTGCCAGTAGTAGCACAGGGGATACTCAGCCCCAGCATTTT
d_gene: .; abundance: .; v_gene: TRBV9; j_gene: TRBJ1-1; CDR3aa: CASSVGFSMTGNTEAFF; CDR3nt: TGTGCCAGCAGCGTAGGATTCAGCATGACAGGTAACACTGAAGCTTTCTTT
d_gene: TRBD1; abundance: .; v_gene: TRBV7-6; j_gene: TRBJ1-1; CDR3aa: CASSPRTGGGLNTEAFF; CDR3nt: TGTGCCAGCAGCCCAAGGACAGGGGGTGGCCTGAACACTGAAGCTTTCTTT
d_gene: TRBD1; abundance: .; v_gene: TRBV30; j_gene: TRBJ1-2; CDR3aa: CAWSSGTASLDYGYTF; CDR3nt: TGTGCCTGGAGTTCCGGGACAGCCTCCCTCGACTATGGCTACACCTTC
d_gene: TRBD1; abundance: .; v_gene: TRBV5-5; j_gene: TRBJ1-6; CDR3aa: CASSRTGLQYNSPLHF; CDR3nt: TGTGCCAGCAGCCGGACAGGGTTACAATATAATTCACCCCTCCACTTT
d_gene: TRBD1; abundance: .; v_gene: TRBV6-5; j_gene: TRBJ1-3; CDR3aa: CASSYSTGAGNTIYF; CDR3nt: TGTGCCAGCAGTTACTCGACAGGGGCTGGAAACACCATATATTTT
d_gene: .; abundance: .; v_gene: TRBV3-1/TRBV3-2; j_gene: TRBJ2-7; CDR3aa: CASSRSSGYEQYF; CDR3nt: TGTGCCAGCAGCCGTTCCTCCGGTTACGAGCAGTACTTC
d_gene: .; abundance: few; v_gene: TRBV30; j_gene: TRBJ1-5; CDR3aa: CAWSGAGAGQPQHF; CDR3nt: TGTGCCTGGAGTGGGGCGGGGGCAGGACAGCCCCAGCATTTT
d_gene: TRBD2; abundance: few; v_gene: TRBV27; j_gene: TRBJ2-1; CDR3aa: CASSWTSGVEQFF; CDR3nt: TGTGCCAGCAGTTGGACTAGCGGGGTTGAGCAGTTCTTC
d_gene: .; abundance: .; v_gene: TRBV28; j_gene: TRBJ2-7; CDR3aa: CASSIPGGTYEQYF; CDR3nt: TGTGCCAGCAGCATCCCCGGGGGTACCTACGAGCAGTACTTC
d_gene: TRBD2; abundance: .; v_gene: TRBV29-1; j_gene: TRBJ2-5; CDR3aa: CSAGGREETQYF; CDR3nt: TGCAGCGCCGGTGGGAGGGAAGAGACCCAGTACTTC
d_gene: TRBD1; abundance: .; v_gene: TRBV3-1/TRBV3-2; j_gene: TRBJ1-3; CDR3aa: CASSQRAGGRNTIYF; CDR3nt: TGTGCCAGCAGCCAGCGGGCAGGGGGCAGAAACACCATATATTTT
d_gene: TRBD1; abundance: .; v_gene: TRBV10-1; j_gene: TRBJ2-7; CDR3aa: CASSDGGTGSVEQYF; CDR3nt: TGCGCCAGCAGTGACGGAGGGACAGGGTCGGTCGAGCAGTACTTC
d_gene: .; abundance: .; v_gene: TRBV11-2; j_gene: TRBJ2-7; CDR3aa: CASSLGHGSSYEQYF; CDR3nt: TGTGCCAGCAGCTTAGGACACGGATCTTCCTACGAGCAGTACTTC
d_gene: .; abundance: .; v_gene: TRBV5-1; j_gene: TRBJ2-2; CDR3aa: CASSLDTGDTGELFF; CDR3nt: TGCGCCAGCAGCTTGGACACGGGTGACACCGGGGAGCTGTTTTTT
d_gene: .; abundance: .; v_gene: TRBV9; j_gene: TRBJ1-3; CDR3aa: CASSVSRGRGNTIYF; CDR3nt: TGTGCCAGCAGCGTGAGCAGGGGACGTGGAAACACCATATATTTT
d_gene: TRBD1; abundance: .; v_gene: TRBV5-1; j_gene: TRBJ1-6; CDR3aa: CASSLGQGVNSPLHF; CDR3nt: TGCGCCAGCAGCCTCGGACAGGGAGTAAATTCACCCCTCCACTTT
d_gene: .; abundance: .; v_gene: TRBV28; j_gene: TRBJ1-5; CDR3aa: CASSADFYSNQPQHF; CDR3nt: TGTGCCAGCAGTGCGGACTTCTATAGCAATCAGCCCCAGCATTTT
d_gene: .; abundance: .; v_gene: TRBV7-9; j_gene: TRBJ2-1; CDR3aa: CASSPGGRISYNEQFF; CDR3nt: TGTGCCAGCAGCCCCGGGGGAAGGATATCCTACAATGAGCAGTTCTTC
d_gene: .; abundance: .; v_gene: TRBV7-3; j_gene: TRBJ1-1; CDR3aa: CASTLEGWDTEAFF; CDR3nt: TGTGCCAGCACCCTAGAAGGATGGGACACTGAAGCTTTCTTT
d_gene: .; abundance: few; v_gene: TRBV5-5; j_gene: TRBJ1-5; CDR3aa: CASSFTRYSNQPQHF; CDR3nt: TGTGCCAGCAGCTTCACCAGATATAGCAATCAGCCCCAGCATTTT
d_gene: .; abundance: .; v_gene: TRBV4-1; j_gene: TRBJ1-4; CDR3aa: CASSPRGLVVEKLFF; CDR3nt: TGCGCCAGCAGCCCCCGGGGTCTCGTAGTCGAAAAACTGTTTTTT
d_gene: .; abundance: .; v_gene: TRBV5-4; j_gene: TRBJ1-2; CDR3aa: CASSSGGGDSGYTF; CDR3nt: TGTGCCAGCAGCTCGGGGGGAGGGGATTCAGGCTACACCTTC
d_gene: TRBD1; abundance: .; v_gene: TRBV19; j_gene: TRBJ1-4; CDR3aa: CASTGGTATNEKLFF; CDR3nt: TGTGCCAGTACCGGTGGGACAGCAACTAATGAAAAACTGTTTTTT
d_gene: .; abundance: .; v_gene: TRBV7-9; j_gene: TRBJ1-3; CDR3aa: CASSLGRRDTGNTIYF; CDR3nt: TGTGCCAGCAGCTTGGGTCGACGGGATACTGGAAACACCATATATTTT
d_gene: .; abundance: .; v_gene: TRBV4-1; j_gene: TRBJ1-2; CDR3aa: CASSQEETASVFYGYTF; CDR3nt: TGCGCCAGCAGCCAAGAAGAGACAGCCTCTGTCTTCTATGGCTACACCTTC
d_gene: TRBD1; abundance: .; v_gene: TRBV7-9; j_gene: TRBJ1-4; CDR3aa: CASSFGQGGNEKLFF; CDR3nt: TGTGCCAGCAGCTTCGGACAGGGTGGGAATGAAAAACTGTTTTTT
d_gene: .; abundance: .; v_gene: TRBV10-3; j_gene: TRBJ1-1; CDR3aa: CAISESGDLAEAFF; CDR3nt: TGTGCCATCAGTGAGTCAGGGGATCTCGCTGAAGCTTTCTTT
d_gene: TRBD1; abundance: .; v_gene: TRBV5-5; j_gene: TRBJ2-3; CDR3aa: CASSFWNRGSTDTQYF; CDR3nt: TGTGCCAGCAGCTTCTGGAACAGGGGTAGCACAGATACGCAGTATTTT
d_gene: .; abundance: .; v_gene: TRBV5-1; j_gene: TRBJ1-4; CDR3aa: CASSLGMGLNEKLFF; CDR3nt: TGCGCCAGCAGCTTAGGCATGGGGCTTAATGAAAAACTGTTTTTT
d_gene: .; abundance: .; v_gene: TRBV28; j_gene: TRBJ1-4; CDR3aa: CASSLQGREKLFF; CDR3nt: TGTGCCAGCAGTCTACAGGGACGTGAAAAACTGTTTTTT
d_gene: TRBD2; abundance: .; v_gene: TRBV3-1/TRBV3-2; j_gene: TRBJ2-3; CDR3aa: CASSQFLAGITDF; CDR3nt: TGTGCCAGCAGCCAATTTCTAGCGGGGATAACGGATTTT
d_gene: .; abundance: few; v_gene: TRBV28; j_gene: TRBJ1-3; CDR3aa: CASSLRGSKGNTIYF; CDR3nt: TGTGCCAGCAGTTTAAGGGGTTCGAAAGGAAACACCATATATTTT
d_gene: .; abundance: .; v_gene: TRBV19; j_gene: TRBJ1-6; CDR3aa: CASTPDTRYSYNSPLHF; CDR3nt: TGTGCCAGTACCCCAGACACCAGATACTCCTATAATTCACCCCTCCACTTT
d_gene: TRBD2; abundance: .; v_gene: TRBV7-9; j_gene: TRBJ2-3; CDR3aa: CASSLGLWASGSTDTQYF; CDR3nt: TGTGCCAGCAGCTTGGGTCTCTGGGCTAGCGGATCCACAGATACGCAGTATTTT
d_gene: .; abundance: .; v_gene: TRBV6-5; j_gene: TRBJ2-3; CDR3aa: CASSLNLLSTDTQYF; CDR3nt: TGTGCCAGCAGTCTAAACCTTCTCAGCACAGATACGCAGTATTTT
d_gene: TRBD1; abundance: .; v_gene: TRBV5-1; j_gene: TRBJ1-1; CDR3aa: CASRSGTGAMNTEAFF; CDR3nt: TGCGCCAGCAGGTCCGGGACAGGGGCCATGAACACTGAAGCTTTCTTT
d_gene: .; abundance: .; v_gene: TRBV3-1/TRBV3-2; j_gene: TRBJ2-2; CDR3aa: CASSQDPSRFGELFF; CDR3nt: TGTGCCAGCAGCCAAGATCCTAGCCGGTTCGGGGAGCTGTTTTTT